This TCR beta chain was identified in a study of T-cell reconstitution after alpha-beta-depleted transplantation in children (dated by TCRdb to the mid-2010s). For the study in its entirety: T-cell immune reconstitution after TCRalphabeta/CD19-depleted allogeneic hematopoietic cell transplantation in children was quantitatively tracked in the study by means of TCR repertoire profiling.

Points on this clonotype: The antigen it binds to is not known. No clone much larger than this one lies a single base away; base qualities are absent.

The library came from PCR. Sequenced using an Illumina HiSeq 2500. TCR libraries were prepared with molecular barcoding, using unique molecular identifiers to normalize TCRbeta repertoire quantification. The public reads were run again by TCRdb, first through fastp at Q25 and then through MiXCR, and only productive beta chains were kept. Entries that share a CDR3 protein sequence are merged under the most common genes and DNA. The sample records 200,000 to 250,000 distinct CDR3 sequences, approximately 12% of which are singletons. In total, the top ten clones hold around 3% of the sample. The V and J ends are trimmed by 0 bases and 6 bases, leaving 15 bases between them. Based on the germline V gene (reference sequence), the CDR1 and CDR2 sequences are DFQATT and SNEGSKA. The CDR3 numbers 14 residues from cysteine through phenylalanine. The entry retains the CDR3 DNA only, 42 bases that are in frame from base 1.

Sequenced here: PBMCs from the stem cell graft donor, sampled from the stem cell graft. This receptor was obtained from a human donor who donated a stem cell graft to a child with acute lymphoblastic leukemia. The V and J genes are TRBV20-1 and TRBJ2-7; the D gene is perhaps TRBD1 or TRBD2, as each covers 5 bases. At the DNA level, the sequence is TGCAGTGCTAGAGATGATTCGCCGAGGGGCGAGCAGTACTTC. This yields the protein CSARDDSPRGEQYF.